The 31 T cell receptor beta chains below were found in one sample sequenced in a study of CXCR3-negative and CXCR3-positive naive CD8 T cells (dated by TCRdb to the late 2010s). Sequenced on a NextSeq 550. The Human TCR Profiling Kit (MiLaboratory) was used to prepare UMI-labeled 5' RACE TRB cDNA libraries. TCRdb reprocessed the reads; each CDR3 protein sequence makes one entry, and DNA is unavailable. The sample's table covers tens of thousands of distinct CDR3 sequences. The ten largest clones capture roughly 1.1% of the sample. The sequenced sample consisted of naive CXCR3- CD8+ T cells from blood. This specimen's cell subset or site label, interpreted: CD45RO-CCR7+CD27+CD95- naive CD8+ T cells lacking CXCR3 (TNR3-). The receptor set was obtained from a human donor in good health. Some clones in this sample may be carry-over from other donors' samples.

The chain has TRBV20-1 and TRBJ1-4; lacking DNA, the TRBD1 call made by TCRdb goes unchecked. CDR3 length equals 16 residues. Germline V gene data show CDR1 as DFQATT and CDR2 as SNEGSKA (reference sequence). CDR3 sequence: CSLPSLWTGEAEKLFF.

The chain recombines TRBV6-2 or TRBV6-3 with TRBJ2-1; without DNA, the TCRdb call of TRBD2 cannot be checked. Germline V gene sequence: CDR1 MNHEY, CDR2 SVGEGT. The CDR3 is made up of 16 amino acids. The CDR3: CASSPSSGMPYNEQFF.

The V and J genes are TRBV29-1 and TRBJ2-3. This CDR3 is built from 13 residues. Germline V gene sequence: CDR1 SQVTM, CDR2 ANQGSEA. This CDR3 is CSVEEPNTDTQYF.

The rearrangement uses TRBV28 and TRBJ2-1; the TCRdb call, TRBD1, lacks DNA for checking. The germline gives CDR1 MDHEN, CDR2 SYDVKM. The CDR3 is 17 residues long. The CDR3 region is CASSFPRTESSYNEQFF.

The chain links TRBV27 to TRBJ2-7; TCRdb reports TRBD1, a call that lacks DNA to check it against. From germline, CDR1 is MNHEY and CDR2 SMNVEV (reference sequence). CDR3 length equals 13 residues. CDR3 sequence: CASSPGQPYEQYF.

The chain links TRBV7-9 to TRBJ1-1; absent DNA, TCRdb's TRBD1 call cannot be checked. The CDR3 has 16 amino acids. From germline, CDR1 is SEHNR and CDR2 FQNEAQ (reference sequence). CDR3 in amino acids: CASSSSLRTVNTEAFF.

The chain links TRBV4-2 to TRBJ2-7; TCRdb proposes TRBD1, but this gene call is untestable without DNA. Germline lookup yields CDR1 LGHNA and CDR2 YNFKEQ. The CDR3 extends over 14 amino acids. The chain's CDR3 is CASSQDGDAYEQYF.

V usage is TRBV29-1 and J usage is TRBJ1-1. The V gene's germline CDR1 is SQVTM and CDR2 ANQGSEA. There are 13 residues in the CDR3. This chain's CDR3 is CSVQGLQIDEAFF.

This chain connects TRBV11-2 to TRBJ2-7. The germline CDR1 and CDR2 sequences are SGHAT and FQNNGV. This CDR3 region has 14 residues. CDR3 amino acids: CASSLASGLYEQYF.

The chain links TRBV29-1 to TRBJ2-1; TCRdb lists TRBD2, though no DNA is available to test this call. Germline assignment: CDR1 SQVTM and CDR2 ANQGSEA. This CDR3 has 17 amino acids. CDR3 protein: CSVEEGSGTARWDEQFF.

The rearrangement joins TRBV15 to TRBJ2-1; the D call of TRBD2 rests on TCRdb alone, since no DNA is present to check it. CDR1 and CDR2 (germline): LNHNV, YYDKDF (reference sequence). The CDR3 is 16 residues long. The CDR3 loop is CATSSRLGPIYNEQFF.

The chain has TRBV29-1 and TRBJ2-7. CDR3 size: 14 residues. The germline V gene encodes CDR1 SQVTM and CDR2 ANQGSEA. CDR3: CSVVPTDRSYEQYF.

The rearrangement joins TRBV12-3 or TRBV12-4 to TRBJ2-3; TCRdb's D call, TRBD2, is unchecked because there is no DNA. This CDR3 comprises 13 residues. The CDR3 here is CASSPTGPDAQYF.

This sequence joins TRBV5-1 and TRBJ2-3. This CDR3 is 14 amino acids long. Germline CDR1 SGHRS, CDR2 YFSETQ. The CDR3 loop reads CASSYQASTDTQYF.

CDR3: CSVNLQGFYEQYF. This rearrangement joins TRBV29-1 to TRBJ2-7; TCRdb calls TRBD1, which cannot be checked without DNA. CDR1 is SQVTM and CDR2 is ANQGSEA in the germline V gene. The CDR3 has 13 amino acids.

The rearrangement joins TRBV9 to TRBJ2-3; the D call from TCRdb, TRBD1, cannot be confirmed without DNA. The CDR3 totals 18 residues. Germline values: CDR1 SGDLS, CDR2 YYNGEE. CDR3 protein: CASSVDQLERGGPDTQYF.

The gene calls are TRBV5-1 and TRBJ2-6; as DNA is missing, the TRBD1 call by TCRdb cannot be tested. This CDR3 is built from 16 residues. The germline V gene has CDR1 SGHRS and CDR2 YFSETQ. The CDR3 reads CASRSYETAGANVLTF.

This chain links TRBV29-1 with TRBJ2-7; there is no DNA to check the TCRdb D call of TRBD2. CDR1 SQVTM and CDR2 ANQGSEA come from the germline V gene. The CDR3 length is 15 residues. This chain's CDR3 is CSVVGSPAGGHEQYF.

This chain uses TRBV29-1 with TRBJ2-7; the D call from TCRdb, TRBD2, cannot be confirmed without DNA. Germline V gives CDR1 SQVTM, CDR2 ANQGSEA. There are 14 residues in the CDR3. The CDR3 sequence is CSVEEGHSRHKQYF.

The rearrangement uses TRBV28 and TRBJ2-7; the TRBD1 assignment by TCRdb is unverifiable without DNA. The CDR3 length is 14 residues. Germline V gene sequence: CDR1 MDHEN, CDR2 SYDVKM. CDR3 protein: CASSFDQGNYEQYF.

The CDR3 spells CATGGTTYEQYF. The chain joins TRBV29-1 to TRBJ2-7; TCRdb names TRBD2, which stays unverified in the absence of DNA. The CDR3 spans 12 residues. CDR1 and CDR2 (germline): SQVTM, ANQGSEA.

The J gene is TRBJ2-1, the V gene TRBV7-3; TCRdb's D gene call, TRBD2, goes unchecked for lack of DNA. Germline values: CDR1 SGHTA, CDR2 FQGTGA. This CDR3 has 16 amino acids. The CDR3 loop is CASSLNDGTYYNEQFF.

The rearrangement uses TRBV9 and TRBJ1-1; TCRdb calls TRBD1, which cannot be checked without DNA. The CDR3 runs to 14 residues. CDR1 SGDLS and CDR2 YYNGEE come from the germline V gene. CDR3 amino acids: CASRLGDLNTEAFF.

The chain links TRBV19 to TRBJ1-2. There are 16 residues in the CDR3. Germline CDR1 LNHDA, CDR2 SQIVND (reference sequence). CDR3 protein: CASSIGETLGGYGYTF.

The V and J genes are TRBV13 and TRBJ2-1; TCRdb gives TRBD2 as the D gene, but with no DNA this cannot be confirmed. The CDR3 length is 17 residues. Germline V gene data show CDR1 as PRHDT and CDR2 as FYEKMQ (reference sequence). The CDR3 sequence: CASSASLAGSSYNEQFF.

The chain is built from TRBV29-1 and TRBJ2-7; TCRdb's assignment of TRBD1 cannot be checked, as there is no DNA. The CDR3 totals 14 residues. The germline gives CDR1 SQVTM, CDR2 ANQGSEA. The chain's CDR3 is CSVEARGRDYEQYF.

This chain uses TRBV12-2 with TRBJ1-1; checking the TCRdb D call of TRBD1 is not possible without DNA. TRBV12-2 is termed a pseudogene. The CDR3 extends over 15 amino acids. CDR3 region: CASRSHRGAGTEAFF.

The gene calls are TRBV2 and TRBJ1-4. The germline V gene encodes CDR1 SNHLY and CDR2 FYNNEI. The CDR3 length is 13 residues. Here the CDR3 reads CASLVADNEKLFF.

V is TRBV2 and J is TRBJ1-2; as DNA is missing, the TRBD1 call by TCRdb cannot be tested. The CDR3 is made up of 12 amino acids. Looked up from germline, CDR1 is SNHLY and CDR2 is FYNNEI. The CDR3 loop is CASLGRAYGYTF.

The chain combines TRBV5-1 with TRBJ2-5; the D call from TCRdb, TRBD2, cannot be confirmed without DNA. The CDR3 sequence is 15 residues long. Looked up from germline, CDR1 is SGHRS and CDR2 is YFSETQ. Here the CDR3 reads CASSLERAEQETQYF. The variable domain in full, with the rest retrieved from reference TRBV5-1 and TRBJ2-5, is KAGVTQTPRYLIKTRGQQVTLSCSPISGHRSVSWYQQTPGQGLQFLFEYFSETQRNKGNFPGRFSGRQFSNSRSEMNVSTLELGDSALYLCASSLERAEQETQYFGPGTRLLVL.

The J gene is TRBJ2-1, the V gene TRBV6-6; TCRdb indicates TRBD2, and absent DNA this call remains unverified. From germline, CDR1 is MNHNY and CDR2 SVGAGI (reference sequence). This CDR3 is 18 amino acids long. Here the CDR3 reads CASSYSLLPGTASGEQFF.